This record looks at one T cell receptor beta chain sequence and its context. The antigen is unknown. This may be a read error, as it is one base from a much larger clone. Germline assignment: CDR1 LGHDT and CDR2 YNNKEL (reference sequence). The CDR3 covers 16 residues. These data come from a study of blood T cells in healthy people across ages. Points from the study as a whole: A roughly linear fall in TCR beta diversity per million T cells was seen with increasing age.

Primed by a sample-barcoded 5' primer and a J-beta primer mix, a second PCR proceeded for 7 to 11 cycles. TCRdb recomputed calls from the 5' RACE reads with MiXCR, one row per CDR3 protein. The table includes some 1.5 million distinct CDR3 sequences, 28% detected once. The material sequenced was blood. The sequence was collected from a woman aged 25 to 45 in good health. This rearrangement joins TRBV3-1 to TRBJ2-1; either TRBD1 or TRBD2 may supply D (5 bases each). CDR3 nucleotides: TGTGCCAGCAGCGATACTGGGACGAGCTCCCACAATGAGCAGTTCTTC. Protein: CASSDTGTSSHNEQFF.